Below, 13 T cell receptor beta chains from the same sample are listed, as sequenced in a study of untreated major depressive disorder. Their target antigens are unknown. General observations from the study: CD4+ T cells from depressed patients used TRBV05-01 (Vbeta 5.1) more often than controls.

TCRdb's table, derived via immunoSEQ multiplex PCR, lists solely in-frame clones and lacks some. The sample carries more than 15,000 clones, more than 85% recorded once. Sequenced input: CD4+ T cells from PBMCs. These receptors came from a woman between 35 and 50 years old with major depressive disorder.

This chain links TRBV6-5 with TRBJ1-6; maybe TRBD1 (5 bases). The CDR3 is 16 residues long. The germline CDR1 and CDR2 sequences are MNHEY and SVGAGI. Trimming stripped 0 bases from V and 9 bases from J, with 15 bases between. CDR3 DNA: TGTGCCAGCAGTTACTCGTTTGTCAGGGCAAGTTCACCCCTCCACTTT. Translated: CASSYSFVRASSPLHF.

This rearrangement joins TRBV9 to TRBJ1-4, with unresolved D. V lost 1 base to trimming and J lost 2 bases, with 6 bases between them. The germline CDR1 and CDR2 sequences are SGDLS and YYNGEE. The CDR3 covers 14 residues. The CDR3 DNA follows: TGTGCCAGCAGCGTAACTCCGACTAATGAAAAACTGTTTTTT. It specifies CASSVTPTNEKLFF.

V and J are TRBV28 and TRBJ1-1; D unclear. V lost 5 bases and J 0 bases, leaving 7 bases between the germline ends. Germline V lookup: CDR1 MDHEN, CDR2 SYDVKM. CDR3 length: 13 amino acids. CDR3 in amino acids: CASSPRMNTEAFF. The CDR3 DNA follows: TGTGCCAGCAGTCCCAGAATGAACACTGAAGCTTTCTTT. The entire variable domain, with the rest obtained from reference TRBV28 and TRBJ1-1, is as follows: DVKVTQSSRYLVKRTGEKVFLECVQDMDHENMFWYRQDPGLGLRLIYFSYDVKMKEKGDIPEGYSVSREKKERFSLILESASTNQTSMYLCASSPRMNTEAFFGQGTRLTVV.

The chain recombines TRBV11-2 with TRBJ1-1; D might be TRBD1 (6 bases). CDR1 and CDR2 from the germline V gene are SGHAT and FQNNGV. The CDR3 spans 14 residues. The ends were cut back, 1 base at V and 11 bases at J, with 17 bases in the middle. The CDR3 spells CASSLVLGGTGAFF. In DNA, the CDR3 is TGTGCCAGCAGCTTAGTACTGGGGGGCACGGGGGCTTTCTTT.

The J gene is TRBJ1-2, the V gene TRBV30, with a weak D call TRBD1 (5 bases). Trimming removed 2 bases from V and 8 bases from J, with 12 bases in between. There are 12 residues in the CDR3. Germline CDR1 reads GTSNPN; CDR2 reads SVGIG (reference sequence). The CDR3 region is CAWSYGTAGYTF. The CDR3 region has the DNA TGTGCCTGGAGTTACGGGACCGCGGGCTACACCTTC.

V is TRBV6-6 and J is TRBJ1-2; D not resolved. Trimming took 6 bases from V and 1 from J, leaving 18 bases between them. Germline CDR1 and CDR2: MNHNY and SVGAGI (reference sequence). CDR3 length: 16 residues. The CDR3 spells CASSSLRAEGNYGYTF. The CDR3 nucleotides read TGTGCCAGCAGCTCACTGAGGGCCGAGGGTAACTATGGCTACACCTTC.

CDR3 in amino acids: CASSPKRWREDGTDTQYF. CDR3 coding DNA: TGTGCCAGCAGCCCGAAAAGGTGGCGGGAGGACGGGACAGATACGCAGTATTTT. The chain carries TRBV7-8 and TRBJ2-3; TRBD2 aligns across 8 bases. V gave up 5 bases and J gave up 3 bases; unmatched junction bases: 16. The CDR3 length is 18 residues. The germline V gene has CDR1 SGHVS and CDR2 FQNEAQ.

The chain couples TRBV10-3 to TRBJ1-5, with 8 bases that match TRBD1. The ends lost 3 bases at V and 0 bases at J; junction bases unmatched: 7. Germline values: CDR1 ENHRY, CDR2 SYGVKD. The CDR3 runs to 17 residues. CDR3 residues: CAISETAGQGSNQPQHF. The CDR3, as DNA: TGTGCCATCAGTGAAACGGCTGGACAGGGTAGCAATCAGCCCCAGCATTTT.

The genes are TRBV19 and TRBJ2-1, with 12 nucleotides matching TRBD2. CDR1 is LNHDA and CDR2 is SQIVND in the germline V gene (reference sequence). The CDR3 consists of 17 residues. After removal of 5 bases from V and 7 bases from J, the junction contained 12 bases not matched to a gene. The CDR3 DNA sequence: TGTGCCAGTAGTTTCCCCTCCTGGACTAGCGGGAAAAATGAGCAGTTCTTC. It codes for CASSFPSWTSGKNEQFF. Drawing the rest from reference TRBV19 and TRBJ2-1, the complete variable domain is DGGITQSPKYLFRKEGQNVTLSCEQNLNHDAMYWYRQDPGQGLRLIYYSQIVNDFQKGDIAEGYSVSREKKESFPLTVTSAQKNPTAFYLCASSFPSWTSGKNEQFFGPGTRLTVL.

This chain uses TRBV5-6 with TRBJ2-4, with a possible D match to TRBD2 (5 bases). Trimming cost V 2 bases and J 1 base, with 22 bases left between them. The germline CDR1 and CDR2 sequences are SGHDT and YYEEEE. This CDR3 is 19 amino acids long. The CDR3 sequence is CASSLTPGFGGQAKNIQYF. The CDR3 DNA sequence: TGTGCCAGCAGCTTAACGCCGGGATTCGGTGGTCAGGCCAAAAACATTCAGTACTTC.

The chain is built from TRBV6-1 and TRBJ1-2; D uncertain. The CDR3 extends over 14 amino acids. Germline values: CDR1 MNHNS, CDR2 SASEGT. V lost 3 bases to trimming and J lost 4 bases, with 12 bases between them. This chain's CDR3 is CASSEVSGTYGYTF. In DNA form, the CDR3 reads TGTGCCAGCAGTGAGGTATCGGGTACCTATGGCTACACCTTC.

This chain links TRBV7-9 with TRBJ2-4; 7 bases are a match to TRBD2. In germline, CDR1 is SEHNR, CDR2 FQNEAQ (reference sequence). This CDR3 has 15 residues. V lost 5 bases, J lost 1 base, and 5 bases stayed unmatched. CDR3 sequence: CASSPLGGAKNIQYF. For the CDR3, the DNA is TGTGCCAGCAGCCCATTGGGGGGGGCCAAAAACATTCAGTACTTC.

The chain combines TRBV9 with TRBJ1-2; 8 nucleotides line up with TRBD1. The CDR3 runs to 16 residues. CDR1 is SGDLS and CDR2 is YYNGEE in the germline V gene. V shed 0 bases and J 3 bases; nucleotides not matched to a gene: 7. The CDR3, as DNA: TGTGCCAGCAGCGTAGGGACAGGGAGGGGCGACTATGGCTACACCTTC. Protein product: CASSVGTGRGDYGYTF. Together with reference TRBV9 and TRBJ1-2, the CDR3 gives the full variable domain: DSGVTQTPKHLITATGQRVTLRCSPRSGDLSVYWYQQSLDQGLQFLIQYYNGEERAKGNILERFSAQQFPDLHSELNLSSLELGDSALYFCASSVGTGRGDYGYTFGSGTRLTVV.